These 10 T cell receptor beta chains were all obtained from the same sample, sequenced in a study. One entry per CDR3 protein results from TCRdb running MiXCR on the RT-PCR reads. Among around 700,000 distinct CDR3 sequences, 13% to 15% were seen once, and the ten largest hold about 3.9%. Sequencing was carried out using memory CD4+ T cells from blood. These receptors all come from a female donor in good health, serving as a healthy control.

This clonotype was seen repeatedly, ten times or more. The chain is built from TRBV12-3 or TRBV12-4 and TRBJ1-6, with 7 bases aligning to TRBD1. The CDR3 contains 15 residues. V lost 5 bases and J lost 6; bases outside the gene matches: 7. The CDR3 nucleotides read TGTGCCAGCAGTAGAACGGGACAGCTTAATTCACCCCTCCACTTT. It yields the protein CASSRTGQLNSPLHF.

The chain couples TRBV6-1 to TRBJ1-1, with 8 bases aligning to TRBD1. Germline loops: CDR1 MNHNS, CDR2 SASEGT. The CDR3 has 13 residues. V lost 7 bases and J lost 7; bases outside the gene matches: 8. The CDR3 DNA reads TGTGCCAGCACCATGGACGGACAGGGTGAAGCTTTCTTT. Translated, it gives CASTMDGQGEAFF.

Of note for this clonotype: The germline gene is not matched at one end of the junction; a read error may be the cause. The V call is TRBV6-5, the J call TRBJ2-7; 8 positions agree with TRBD2. CDR3 length: 14 residues. Germline V gives CDR1 MNHEY, CDR2 SVGAGI. CDR3 amino acids: CTSSYSSGPYEQYF. The CDR3 DNA reads as TGTACCAGCAGTTACTCTAGCGGGCCTTACGAGCAGTACTTC.

The CDR3 DNA reads TGTGCCAGCAGCCAAGATGGGCTAGCGGCAAACACCGGGGAGCTGTTTTTT. Its translation is CASSQDGLAANTGELFF. The rearrangement joins TRBV3-1 to TRBJ2-2; 7 bases line up with TRBD2. V shed 0 bases, J shed 2 bases, and the junction held 6 bases outside the gene matches. This CDR3 has 17 amino acids. CDR1 is LGHDT and CDR2 is YNNKEL in the germline V gene (reference sequence).

This clonotype was seen ten or more times. V and J are TRBV6-5 and TRBJ1-1; no clear D. CDR3 length equals 13 residues. With 2 bases removed from V and 4 bases from J, the gap between germline ends came to 8 bases. Germline V CDR1 and CDR2: MNHEY, SVGAGI. CDR3: CASSYGDGTEAFF. DNA of the CDR3: TGTGCCAGCAGTTACGGAGACGGCACTGAAGCTTTCTTT.

The chain links TRBV7-2 to TRBJ2-1; TRBD2 matches at 10 bases. From germline, CDR1 is SGHTA and CDR2 FQGNSA. This CDR3 spans 15 amino acids. The V gene end was trimmed by 4 bases and the J gene end by 7 bases; junction bases not matched to a gene: 7. The CDR3 DNA reads as TGTGCCAGCAGCTCCACTAGCGGGACGAGGAATGAGCAGTTCTTC. Protein sequence: CASSSTSGTRNEQFF.

This clonotype was picked up a small number of times. The rearrangement uses TRBV7-2 and TRBJ2-1; 10 bases are shared with TRBD2. This CDR3 has 17 residues. Losses at the gene ends were 5 bases for V and 7 bases for J; bases not matched to a gene: 14. Germline loops: CDR1 SGHTA, CDR2 FQGNSA. The CDR3 DNA reads as TGTGCCAGCAGCCGGATTGGGGGAGCGGGGGGGCGAAATGAGCAGTTCTTC. Translated: CASSRIGGAGGRNEQFF.

Many counts were recorded for this clonotype. J is TRBJ2-1 and V is TRBV28; the D gene is possibly TRBD2 (5 bases). The CDR3 is 13 residues long. Germline V gives CDR1 MDHEN, CDR2 SYDVKM. Trimming removed 5 bases from V and 9 bases from J, with 14 bases in between. CDR3 bases: TGTGCCAGCAGTCCCCATGGAGGAGGTGAGCAGTTCTTC. Its translation is CASSPHGGGEQFF.

This clonotype was detected ten times or more. The rearrangement links TRBV7-2 to TRBJ2-7; possibly TRBD2 for D (6 bases). Trimming stripped 1 base from V and 4 bases from J, with 17 bases between. Per germline, CDR1 SGHTA and CDR2 FQGNSA. The CDR3 loop spans 16 amino acids. This CDR3 is CASSLGAATGLYEQYF. The CDR3, as DNA: TGTGCCAGCAGCTTAGGGGCGGCAACAGGACTATACGAGCAGTACTTC.

This clonotype was detected a few times. One end of the junction fails to match germline, which may point to a read error. The chain employs TRBV7-8 and TRBJ1-5; 10 bases agree with TRBD1. This CDR3 comprises 18 residues. Germline CDR1 SGHVS, CDR2 FQNEAQ. The CDR3 DNA reads TGTGCCAGCAGCTTAGAGGACAGGGGGTCGTATAGCATTCAGCCCCAGCATTTT. Amino acid sequence: CASSLEDRGSYSIQPQHF. The full variable domain, in which reference TRBV7-8 and TRBJ1-5 provide the parts outside the CDR3, is GAGVSQSPRYKVAKRGQDVALRCDPISGHVSLFWYQQALGQGPEFLTYFQNEAQLDKSGLPSDRFFAERPEGSVSTLKIQRTQQEDSAVYLCASSLEDRGSYSIQPQHFGDGTRLSIL.